This T cell receptor beta chain was sequenced in a study of CD8 T cells in Susac syndrome. Overall study context: Patients with Susac syndrome had blood drawn and were at that point therapy-naive, on corticosteroids, or on intravenous immunoglobulin alone.

Findings and caveats of the study: The authors found no clonal expansion in Susac syndrome CD4+ T cell repertoires.

TEMRA cells underwent FACS enrichment and CD8+ and CD4+ T cells underwent negative isolation. With random hexamers, roughly 0.5 to 1 ug RNA was reverse transcribed. MiXCR, run by TCRdb on the immunoSEQ multiplex PCR reads, gives a single entry per CDR3 protein. The sample records about 240,000 distinct CDR3 sequences, 90% to 96% being singletons. This CDR3 comprises 15 residues. Germline CDR1 and CDR2: SQVTM and ANQGSEA. The V and J ends lost 3 bases and 0 bases, in that order; junction bases with no gene match: 5. A note on this clonotype: Its antigen remains unidentified.

The clonotype comes from a human donor with Susac syndrome. The chain has TRBV29-1 and TRBJ2-1; 7 bases fit TRBD1. The sequenced sample was CD4+ T cells from PBMCs. The CDR3 DNA reads as TGCAGCGTTGACCAGGACAGGCGCTCCTACAATGAGCAGTTCTTC. Amino acid sequence: CSVDQDRRSYNEQFF.